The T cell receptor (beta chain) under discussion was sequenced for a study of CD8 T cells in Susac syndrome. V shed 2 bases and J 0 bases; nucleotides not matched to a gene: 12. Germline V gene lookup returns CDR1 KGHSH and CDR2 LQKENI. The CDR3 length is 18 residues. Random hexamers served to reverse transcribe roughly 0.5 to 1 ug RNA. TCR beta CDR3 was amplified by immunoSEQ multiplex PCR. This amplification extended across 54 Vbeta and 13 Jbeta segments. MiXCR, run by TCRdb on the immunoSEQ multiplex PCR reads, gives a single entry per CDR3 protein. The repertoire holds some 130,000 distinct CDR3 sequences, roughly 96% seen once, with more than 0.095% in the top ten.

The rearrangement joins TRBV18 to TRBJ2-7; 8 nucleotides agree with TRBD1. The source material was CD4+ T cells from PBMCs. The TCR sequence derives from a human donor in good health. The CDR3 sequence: CASSPGGTGQGSSYEQYF. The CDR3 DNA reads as TGTGCCAGCTCACCAGGAGGAACAGGACAGGGAAGCTCCTACGAGCAGTACTTC. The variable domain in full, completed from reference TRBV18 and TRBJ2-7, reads NAGVMQNPRHLVRRRGQEARLRCSPMKGHSHVYWYRQLPEEGLKFMVYLQKENIIDESGMPKERFSAEFPKEGPSILRIQQVVRGDSAAYFCASSPGGTGQGSSYEQYFGPGTRLTVT.